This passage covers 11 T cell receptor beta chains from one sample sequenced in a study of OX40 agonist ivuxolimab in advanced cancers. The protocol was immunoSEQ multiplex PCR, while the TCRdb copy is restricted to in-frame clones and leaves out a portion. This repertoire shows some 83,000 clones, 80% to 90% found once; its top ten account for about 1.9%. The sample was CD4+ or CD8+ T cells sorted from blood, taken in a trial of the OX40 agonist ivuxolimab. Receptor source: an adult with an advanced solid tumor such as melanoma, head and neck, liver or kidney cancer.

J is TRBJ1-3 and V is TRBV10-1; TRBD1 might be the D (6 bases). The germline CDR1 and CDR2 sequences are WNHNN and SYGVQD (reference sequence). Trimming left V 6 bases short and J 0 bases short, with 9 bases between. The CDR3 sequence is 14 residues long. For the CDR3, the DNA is TGCGCCAGCAGCCTGACAGGCTCTGGAAACACCATATATTTT. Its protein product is CASSLTGSGNTIYF.

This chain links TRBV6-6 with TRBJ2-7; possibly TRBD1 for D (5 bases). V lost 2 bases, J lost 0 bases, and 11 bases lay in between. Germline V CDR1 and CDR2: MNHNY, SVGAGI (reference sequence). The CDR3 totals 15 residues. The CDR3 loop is CASSYPQESSYEQYF. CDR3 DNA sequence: TGTGCCAGCAGTTACCCACAGGAGAGCTCCTACGAGCAGTACTTC.

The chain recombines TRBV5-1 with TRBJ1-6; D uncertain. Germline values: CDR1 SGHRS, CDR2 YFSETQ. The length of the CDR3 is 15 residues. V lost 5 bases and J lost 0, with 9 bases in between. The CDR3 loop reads CASRTAGSYNSPLHF. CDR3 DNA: TGCGCCAGCAGAACCGCAGGCTCCTATAATTCACCCCTCCACTTT.

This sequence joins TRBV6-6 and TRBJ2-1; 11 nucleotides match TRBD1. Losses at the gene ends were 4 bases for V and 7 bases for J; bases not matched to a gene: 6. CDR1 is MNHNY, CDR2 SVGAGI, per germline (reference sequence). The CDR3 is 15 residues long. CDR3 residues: CASSSLDRGLNEQFF. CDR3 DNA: TGTGCCAGCAGTTCCTTGGACAGGGGGCTGAATGAGCAGTTCTTC.

CDR3 coding DNA: TGCGCCAGCAGCTTGAGGGTGGCGGCCAATGAGCAGTTCTTC. Its protein is CASSLRVAANEQFF. The V call is TRBV5-1, the J call TRBJ2-1; D unclear. The CDR3 length is 14 residues. Trimming took off 1 base at V and 6 bases at J, with 11 bases between the two ends. CDR1 and CDR2 from the germline V gene are SGHRS and YFSETQ.

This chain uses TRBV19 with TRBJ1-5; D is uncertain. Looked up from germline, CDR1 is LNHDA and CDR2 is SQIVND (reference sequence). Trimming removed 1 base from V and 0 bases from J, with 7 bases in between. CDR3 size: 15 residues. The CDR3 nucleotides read TGTGCCAGTAGTATAGCGAAGGGTAGCAATCAGCCCCAGCATTTT. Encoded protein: CASSIAKGSNQPQHF.

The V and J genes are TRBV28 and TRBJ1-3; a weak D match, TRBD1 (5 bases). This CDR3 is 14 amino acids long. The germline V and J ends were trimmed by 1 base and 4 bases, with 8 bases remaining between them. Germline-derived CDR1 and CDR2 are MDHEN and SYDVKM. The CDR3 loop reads CASSLSGSGNTIYF. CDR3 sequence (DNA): TGTGCCAGCAGTTTATCAGGGTCCGGAAACACCATATATTTT. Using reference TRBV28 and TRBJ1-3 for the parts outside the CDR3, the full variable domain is DVKVTQSSRYLVKRTGEKVFLECVQDMDHENMFWYRQDPGLGLRLIYFSYDVKMKEKGDIPEGYSVSREKKERFSLILESASTNQTSMYLCASSLSGSGNTIYFGEGSWLTVV.

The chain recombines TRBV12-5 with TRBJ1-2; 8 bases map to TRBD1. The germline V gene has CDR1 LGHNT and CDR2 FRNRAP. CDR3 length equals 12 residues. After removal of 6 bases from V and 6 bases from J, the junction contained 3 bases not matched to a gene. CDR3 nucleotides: TGTGCTAGTGGCCAGGGGGCCGATGGCTACACCTTC. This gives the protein CASGQGADGYTF.

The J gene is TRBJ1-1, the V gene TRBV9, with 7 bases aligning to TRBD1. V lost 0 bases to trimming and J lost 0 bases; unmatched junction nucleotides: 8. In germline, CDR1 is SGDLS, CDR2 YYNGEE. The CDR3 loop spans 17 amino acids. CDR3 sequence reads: CASSVGQGWRMNTEAFF. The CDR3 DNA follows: TGTGCCAGCAGCGTAGGACAGGGATGGAGGATGAACACTGAAGCTTTCTTT.

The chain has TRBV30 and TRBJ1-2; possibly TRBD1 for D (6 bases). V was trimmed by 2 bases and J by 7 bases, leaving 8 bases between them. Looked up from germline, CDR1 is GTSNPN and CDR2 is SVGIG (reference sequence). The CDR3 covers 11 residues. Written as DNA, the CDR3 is TGTGCCTGGAGTCGGGGGCCTGGCTACACCTTC. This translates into CAWSRGPGYTF.

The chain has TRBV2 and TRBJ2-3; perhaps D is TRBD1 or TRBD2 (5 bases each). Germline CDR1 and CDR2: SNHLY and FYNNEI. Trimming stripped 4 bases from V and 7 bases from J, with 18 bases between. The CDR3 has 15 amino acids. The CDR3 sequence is CASSAKGPPAYTQYF. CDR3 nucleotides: TGTGCCAGCAGTGCGAAGGGACCCCCCGCCTATACGCAGTATTTT.